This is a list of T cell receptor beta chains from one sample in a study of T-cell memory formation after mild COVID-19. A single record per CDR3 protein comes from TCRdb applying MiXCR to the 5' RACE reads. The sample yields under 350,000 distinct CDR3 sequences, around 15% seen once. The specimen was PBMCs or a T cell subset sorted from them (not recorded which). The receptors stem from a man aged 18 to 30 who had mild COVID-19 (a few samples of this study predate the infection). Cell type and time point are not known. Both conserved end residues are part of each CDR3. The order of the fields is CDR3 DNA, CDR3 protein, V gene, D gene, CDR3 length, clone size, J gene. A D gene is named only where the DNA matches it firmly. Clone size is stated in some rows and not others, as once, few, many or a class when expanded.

cdr3_nt: TGCGCCAGCAGCCGAACAGCGGGGGGCCACTACGAGCAGTACTTC
cdr3_aa: CASSRTAGGHYEQYF
v_call: TRBV4-1
d_call: TRBD2
cdr3_length: 15
clone_size: -
j_call: TRBJ2-7

cdr3_nt: TGTGCCAGCAGTCTTCAGAGAGGGATGAACACTGAAGCTTTCTTT
cdr3_aa: CASSLQRGMNTEAFF
v_call: TRBV12-3/TRBV12-4
d_call: -
cdr3_length: 15
clone_size: -
j_call: TRBJ1-1

cdr3_nt: TGTGCCAGCAGCTTCGGGGGAGTCATGGGCGGGGAGCTGTTTTTT
cdr3_aa: CASSFGGVMGGELFF
v_call: TRBV5-6
d_call: -
cdr3_length: 15
clone_size: -
j_call: TRBJ2-2

cdr3_nt: TGTGCCAGCAGATACAGGGTTAGCACAGATACGCAGTATTTT
cdr3_aa: CASRYRVSTDTQYF
v_call: TRBV12-3/TRBV12-4
d_call: -
cdr3_length: 14
clone_size: -
j_call: TRBJ2-3

cdr3_nt: TGTGCCAGCAGCCCGTTCATGGGGGGGGGGCGAGAGACCCAGTACTTC
cdr3_aa: CASSPFMGGGRETQYF
v_call: TRBV12-3/TRBV12-4
d_call: -
cdr3_length: 16
clone_size: -
j_call: TRBJ2-5

cdr3_nt: TGTGCCAGCAGCTTAGGATTAGCGGGGGGCTCTCAAGAGACCCAGTACTTC
cdr3_aa: CASSLGLAGGSQETQYF
v_call: TRBV7-8
d_call: TRBD2
cdr3_length: 17
clone_size: -
j_call: TRBJ2-5

cdr3_nt: TGTGCCAGCAGTGGGGGGCGCGGATACGAGCAGTACTTC
cdr3_aa: CASSGGRGYEQYF
v_call: TRBV27
d_call: -
cdr3_length: 13
clone_size: -
j_call: TRBJ2-7

cdr3_nt: TGTGCCAGTAGTAGAGGGGGATTCGGACGGACGAATCAGCCCCAGCATTTT
cdr3_aa: CASSRGGFGRTNQPQHF
v_call: TRBV19
d_call: -
cdr3_length: 17
clone_size: -
j_call: TRBJ1-5

cdr3_nt: TGTGCCAGCAGCCAAGAGTCGGCTAGCACAGATACGCAGTATTTT
cdr3_aa: CASSQESASTDTQYF
v_call: TRBV3-1
d_call: -
cdr3_length: 15
clone_size: many
j_call: TRBJ2-3

cdr3_nt: TGTGCCAGCAGTGCGCAGGGAAACACTGAAGCTTTCTTT
cdr3_aa: CASSAQGNTEAFF
v_call: TRBV12-3/TRBV12-4
d_call: -
cdr3_length: 13
clone_size: few
j_call: TRBJ1-1

cdr3_nt: TGTGCCAGCAGCCAGTGGGGGCCGGATGGCTACACCTTC
cdr3_aa: CASSQWGPDGYTF
v_call: TRBV12-3/TRBV12-4
d_call: -
cdr3_length: 13
clone_size: few
j_call: TRBJ1-2

cdr3_nt: TGCGCCAGCAGCCTACGACAATGGGACAGCGTCCCAGCGTTTTACGAGCAGTACTTC
cdr3_aa: CASSLRQWDSVPAFYEQYF
v_call: TRBV4-1
d_call: TRBD1
cdr3_length: 19
clone_size: -
j_call: TRBJ2-7

cdr3_nt: TGCGCCAGCAGCGACGGGGATCATAATTCACCCCTCCACTTT
cdr3_aa: CASSDGDHNSPLHF
v_call: TRBV5-1
d_call: -
cdr3_length: 14
clone_size: few
j_call: TRBJ1-6

cdr3_nt: TGTGCCAGCAGCGGCGGACAGGGGTTTGGCTACACCTTC
cdr3_aa: CASSGGQGFGYTF
v_call: TRBV25-1
d_call: TRBD1
cdr3_length: 13
clone_size: few
j_call: TRBJ1-2

cdr3_nt: TGCAGCGTAAGGGAGAGGGGGAGCACAGATACGCAGTATTTT
cdr3_aa: CSVRERGSTDTQYF
v_call: TRBV29-1
d_call: -
cdr3_length: 14
clone_size: -
j_call: TRBJ2-3

cdr3_nt: TGCGCCAGCAGCTTTATGCTAGCGGGGGACACAGATACGCAGTATTTT
cdr3_aa: CASSFMLAGDTDTQYF
v_call: TRBV5-1
d_call: TRBD2
cdr3_length: 16
clone_size: -
j_call: TRBJ2-3

cdr3_nt: TGCGCCAGCAGCTTTAGCAGCAATCAGCCCCAGCATTTT
cdr3_aa: CASSFSSNQPQHF
v_call: TRBV5-1
d_call: -
cdr3_length: 13
clone_size: many
j_call: TRBJ1-5

cdr3_nt: TGCAGTGCTAGAGATTATCTAACAGGGGGGAACACAGATACGCAGTATTTT
cdr3_aa: CSARDYLTGGNTDTQYF
v_call: TRBV20-1
d_call: TRBD1
cdr3_length: 17
clone_size: -
j_call: TRBJ2-3

cdr3_nt: TGTGCCAGCAGCCGAGGGACAGGCGGTGGCTACACCTTC
cdr3_aa: CASSRGTGGGYTF
v_call: TRBV7-9
d_call: TRBD1
cdr3_length: 13
clone_size: -
j_call: TRBJ1-2

cdr3_nt: TGCGCCAGCAGCCTCTTTGGGAAGACAGGGGGCCGCGAGCAGTACTTC
cdr3_aa: CASSLFGKTGGREQYF
v_call: TRBV4-3
d_call: TRBD1
cdr3_length: 16
clone_size: many
j_call: TRBJ2-7

cdr3_nt: TGTGCTAGCAGCTCCTCACCTGGGACTCACAATACGCAGTATTTT
cdr3_aa: CASSSSPGTHNTQYF
v_call: TRBV7-7
d_call: -
cdr3_length: 15
clone_size: -
j_call: TRBJ2-3

cdr3_nt: TGTGCCACCAGTGATGAGGGTGGTGGACAAGGGTTGGGGACCCAGTACTTC
cdr3_aa: CATSDEGGGQGLGTQYF
v_call: TRBV24-1
d_call: -
cdr3_length: 17
clone_size: many
j_call: TRBJ2-5

cdr3_nt: TGTGCCAGCAGCTTAGCCAGGGACTATGGCTACACCTTC
cdr3_aa: CASSLARDYGYTF
v_call: TRBV7-9
d_call: -
cdr3_length: 13
clone_size: -
j_call: TRBJ1-2

cdr3_nt: TGTGCCAGTAGAACAGGAGGCGAAAAACTGTTTTTT
cdr3_aa: CASRTGGEKLFF
v_call: TRBV19
d_call: -
cdr3_length: 12
clone_size: few
j_call: TRBJ1-4

cdr3_nt: TGCAGTGCTAGAGAGCAGGGACAGGGTTCTGGCTACACCTTC
cdr3_aa: CSAREQGQGSGYTF
v_call: TRBV20-1
d_call: TRBD1
cdr3_length: 14
clone_size: few
j_call: TRBJ1-2

cdr3_nt: TGTGCCAGCAGCCAGAGGGTCCGCACTGAAGCTTTCTTT
cdr3_aa: CASSQRVRTEAFF
v_call: TRBV6-2/TRBV6-3
d_call: -
cdr3_length: 13
clone_size: many
j_call: TRBJ1-1